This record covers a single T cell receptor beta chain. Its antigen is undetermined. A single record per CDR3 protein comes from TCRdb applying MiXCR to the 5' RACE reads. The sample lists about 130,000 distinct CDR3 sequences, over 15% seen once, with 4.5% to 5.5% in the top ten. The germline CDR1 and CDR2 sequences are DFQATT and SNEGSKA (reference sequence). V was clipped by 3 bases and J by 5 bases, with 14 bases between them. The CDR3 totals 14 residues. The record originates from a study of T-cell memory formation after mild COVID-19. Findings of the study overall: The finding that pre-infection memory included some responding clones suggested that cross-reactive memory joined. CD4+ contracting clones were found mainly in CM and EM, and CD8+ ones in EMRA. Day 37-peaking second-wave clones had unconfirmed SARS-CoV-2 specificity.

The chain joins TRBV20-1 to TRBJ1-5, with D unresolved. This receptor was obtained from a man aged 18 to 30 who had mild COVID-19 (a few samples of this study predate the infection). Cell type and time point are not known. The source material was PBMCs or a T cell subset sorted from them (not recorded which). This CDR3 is CSASDPSLDQPQHF. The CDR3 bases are TGCAGTGCTAGTGATCCCAGCCTTGATCAGCCCCAGCATTTT.